These T cell receptor beta chains were read from a single sample in a study of cytomegalovirus exposure and HLA in healthy donors. Assay: immunoSEQ multiplex PCR; the TCRdb copy retains only in-frame clones and omits some. The table lists more than 110,000 clones, over 70% of them singletons. What was sequenced was PBMCs. The source of these receptors is a man aged 18 to 30 in good health and CMV-seronegative. The CDR3 runs from the conserved cysteine through the conserved F or W. The D gene is left open where the match is weak. The size of a clone is reported for some rows only, either as once, few or many, or as a class for expanded clones.

cdr3_nt cdr3_aa v_call d_call clone_size j_call
TGTGCCAGCAGGCACCGGGGCGGGACAGAGACTGAAAAACTGTTTTTT CASRHRGGTETEKLFF TRBV7-9 TRBD1 once TRBJ1-4
TGTGCCTGGGTTGCAGGGGACAGGGTAAACACCGGGGAGCTGTTTTTT CAWVAGDRVNTGELFF TRBV30 TRBD1 NA TRBJ2-2
TGTGCCAGCAGCCTATCGGCGGTAGCGGGGGAGACCCAGTACTTC CASSLSAVAGETQYF TRBV7-6 TRBD2 NA TRBJ2-5
TGTGCCAGCAGTGAATGGGTCCCCGGCAGGGCGCCAGATGGCTACACCTTC CASSEWVPGRAPDGYTF TRBV6-1 NA NA TRBJ1-2
TGTGCCAGCAGTCCCTTCGTATCGGGGGGCTCCTACGAGCAGTACTTC CASSPFVSGGSYEQYF TRBV27 TRBD2 NA TRBJ2-7
TGTGCCTGGAGTACCGGGACAGGGGGCGCCGAATACTATGGCTACACCTTC CAWSTGTGGAEYYGYTF TRBV30 TRBD1 NA TRBJ1-2
TGTGCCAGCAGTGGACAGGGGGGGAACACTGAAGCTTTCTTT CASSGQGGNTEAFF TRBV2 TRBD1 NA TRBJ1-1
TGTGCCAGCAGTTACGGTCAGGGGGCCTCTCAGCCCCAGCATTTT CASSYGQGASQPQHF TRBV6-5 TRBD1 NA TRBJ1-5
TGTGCCAGCAGCCCACCCGGGACAGGGGGCGATTATGGCTACACCTTC CASSPPGTGGDYGYTF TRBV7-6 TRBD1 NA TRBJ1-2
TGCGCCAGCAGCCAAGGGGACAGGGGTCTTTCGAACACCGGGGAGCTGTTTTTT CASSQGDRGLSNTGELFF TRBV4-3 TRBD1 NA TRBJ2-2
TGTGCCTCAAGTCCAGGGGGGTCCTACGAGCAGTACTTC CASSPGGSYEQYF TRBV6-6 NA NA TRBJ2-7
TGTGCCAGCAGCGTAGAGGGACAGGCTAATGAAAAACTGTTTTTT CASSVEGQANEKLFF TRBV9 TRBD1 few TRBJ1-4
TGTGCCAGCAGTTGGAGGGTGAAGGAAAAACTGTTTTTT CASSWRVKEKLFF TRBV2 NA few TRBJ1-4
TGTGCCAGTAGTATAGACGACAGGGAGACCCAGTACTTC CASSIDDRETQYF TRBV19 NA NA TRBJ2-5
TGTGCCAGCAGCCGTACGGACAGATCTAACACTGAAGCTTTCTTT CASSRTDRSNTEAFF TRBV7-9 NA few TRBJ1-1
TGTGCCAGCAGCTTTAGGTATAAACGGGTAGGGACAGAACTAGCCAAAAACATTCAGTACTTC CASSFRYKRVGTELAKNIQYF TRBV13 TRBD1 NA TRBJ2-4
TGCAGCGTCGGGGAGACAGGGGACAACTATGGCTACACCTTC CSVGETGDNYGYTF TRBV29-1 TRBD1 NA TRBJ1-2
TGTGCCTGGGGGGACAGGCCTAATGAAAAACTGTTTTTT CAWGDRPNEKLFF TRBV30 TRBD1 few TRBJ1-4
TGTGCCAGCAGCGTAGGGGACAGGGTCCTAGGTAATTCACCCCTCCACTTT CASSVGDRVLGNSPLHF TRBV9 TRBD1 once TRBJ1-6
TGCGCCAGCAGCTTACGACAGGGGAGGAATGGCTACACCTTC CASSLRQGRNGYTF TRBV5-1 TRBD1 once TRBJ1-2
TGTGCCACCAGGGACAGGGGCAATCAGCCCCAGCATTTT CATRDRGNQPQHF TRBV6-5 TRBD1 few TRBJ1-5
TGTGCCAGTAGTTGGCAACTGAACACTGAAGCTTTCTTT CASSWQLNTEAFF TRBV19 NA once TRBJ1-1
TGCGCCAGCAGCGAGGGGGCATCAACTGAAGCTTTCTTT CASSEGASTEAFF TRBV5-1 TRBD1 NA TRBJ1-1
TGTGCCAGCAGCTTAGTTTCTTACGAGCAGTACTTC CASSLVSYEQYF TRBV7-8 NA NA TRBJ2-7
TGTGCCAGCTCACCTCGCCAGGGCAGCAACGAGCAGTACTTC CASSPRQGSNEQYF TRBV18 NA NA TRBJ2-7